Given below is one TCR beta chain in context. Sequencing used immunoSEQ multiplex PCR; TCRdb keeps in-frame clones, though not all of them. The table has about 48,000 clones, about nine tenths seen once. This sample is drawn from a study of T cell changes during pregnancy in multiple sclerosis. Germline assignment: CDR1 SQVTM and CDR2 ANQGSEA. V trimming: 7 bases; J trimming: 1 base; junction bases outside the gene matches: 3. This CDR3 region has 13 residues. Sequencing was performed on CD4+ T cells from peripheral blood mononuclear cells, taken in the second trimester of pregnancy. The TCR originated in a female donor with multiple sclerosis, enrolled in a pregnancy study. The chain combines TRBV29-1 with TRBJ1-1, with TRBD1 matching 10 bases. CDR3 amino acids: CSARQGANTEAFF. The CDR3, as DNA: TGCAGCGCCAGACAGGGGGCGAACACTGAAGCTTTCTTT.